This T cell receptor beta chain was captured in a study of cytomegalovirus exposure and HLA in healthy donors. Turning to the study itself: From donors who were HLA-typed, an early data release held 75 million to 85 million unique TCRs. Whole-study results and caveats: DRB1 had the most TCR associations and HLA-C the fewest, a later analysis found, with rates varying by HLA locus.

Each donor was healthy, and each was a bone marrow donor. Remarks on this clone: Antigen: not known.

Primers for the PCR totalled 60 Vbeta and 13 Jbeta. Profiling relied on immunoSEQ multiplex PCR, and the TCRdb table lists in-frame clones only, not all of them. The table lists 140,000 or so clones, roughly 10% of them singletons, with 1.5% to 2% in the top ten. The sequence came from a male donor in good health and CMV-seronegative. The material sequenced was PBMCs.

The DNA of the CDR3 is TGTGCCAGCAGGAGGTCTGGGGGGGAGACCCAGTACTTC. It is translated as CASRRSGGETQYF. The chain recombines TRBV25-1 with TRBJ2-5; tentative D call: TRBD2 (6 bases). This CDR3 is built from 13 residues. Germline V gene lookup returns CDR1 MGHDK and CDR2 SYGVNS. V lost 6 bases and J 5 bases, leaving 13 bases between the germline ends. The complete variable domain, with remaining parts taken from reference TRBV25-1 and TRBJ2-5, reads EADIYQTPRYLVIGTGKKITLECSQTMGHDKMYWYQQDPGMELHLIHYSYGVNSTEKGDLSSESTVSRIRTEHFPLTLESARPSHTSQYLCASRRSGGETQYFGPGTRLLVL.